Given below is one T cell receptor beta chain in context. What antigen it recognizes has not been identified. No base quality information exists; no much larger clone differs at one position. This specimen includes other DNA sequences encoding the same CDR3. This entry belongs to a study of cytotoxic CD8 clonotypes in ibrutinib-treated CLL (dated by TCRdb to the early 2020s). For context, the study as a whole: In this cohort, approximately 15 patients were treatment-naive and approximately ten were relapsed/refractory, while some 17 had unmutated IGHV. Longitudinal samples were obtainable from about 30% of the 86 participants in the trial. Cryopreserved peripheral blood mononuclear cells were collected before treatment, at response, and at either disease progression or sustained remission. The response samples were drawn at a median of approximately twelve months into treatment, with a range of about 6 to 40 months. Responses were partial in around 25 patients and complete in 2; after median approximately 66 months follow-up, about 14 stayed in remission and about twelve progressed. Patients were still on ibrutinib when every remission and progressive disease sample was collected. On average, each sample had approximately 280,000 productive templates and more than 85,000 productive rearrangements. Study-wide conclusions, independent of this receptor: Clonality increased at ibrutinib response, stayed stable in sustained remission, and fell back toward baseline at progression. Public clonotypes were rare and either shrank or stayed stable during treatment, and the rise in clonality at ibrutinib response reflected expansion of private clonotypes. Baseline clonality was found to be higher than that of age-matched healthy donors and was strongly correlated with circulating CD8+ T-cell counts. Lymph node repertoires were not examined, and the timing of sampling was not matched between patients in sustained remission and those whose disease progressed.

Trimming costs V 2 bases and J 1 base, and their ends lie 6 bases apart. CDR1 and CDR2, looked up from the germline V gene (reference sequence), are MNHNY and SVGAGI. The cysteine opens and the phenylalanine closes a CDR3 of 15 amino acids. The read is trimmed to its CDR3 DNA, 45 bases read in frame from base 1. The intended sense of this specimen's time point label: less than 30 months on ibrutinib. For TCR beta library preparation, about 2 micrograms of genomic DNA were isolated from cryopreserved PBMCs. Longitudinal blood samples from CLL patients on ibrutinib monotherapy were analyzed using high-throughput TCR beta sequencing. The patients were enrolled in a single-center, open-label phase 2 trial of ibrutinib monotherapy. Each clonotype received, on average, about 10x coverage in deep resolution sequencing performed on a MiSeq, where the target depth lay between 1 in 1 million and 1 in 200,000 T cells. The immunoSEQ hsTCRB Kit was used to generate TCR beta libraries. The published analysis was carried out like this. The data were analyzed with ImmunoSEQ Analyzer and ImmunoSEQ Data Assistant, and V, D and J gene assignments followed IMGT definitions. Clonality, which ranges from 0 to 1, was calculated by subtracting the normalized Shannon entropy of productive rearrangement frequencies from one. Public clonotype analysis was restricted to overrepresented clonotypes comprising at least 0.05% of each patient's repertoire. Around 12 age-matched healthy donor repertoires from immuneACCESS were used as controls for clonality. This immuneACCESS table, as held by TCRdb, lists in-frame sequences with V and J called but not all clones. Of the missing ones, under half trace to an unresolved V gene in checked studies; the others have no known cause. The D gene and trimming were derived from the DNA, and the V and J assignments and clone size from that table. This sample has roughly 160,000 clones in its table, and around 80% of those were observed once. The ten largest clones capture around 4.5% of the sample.

Here the sequenced sample was PBMCs, taken after 24 months of ibrutinib treatment. The chain couples TRBV6-6 to TRBJ2-6; D gene: possibly TRBD1, on 6 matching bases. This TCR was recovered from a human donor with chronic lymphocytic leukemia. The DNA sequence is as follows: TGTGCCAGCAGTTACAGGGGGTCTGGGGCCAACGTCCTGACTTTC. Its product reads: CASSYRGSGANVLTF.